This is a list of T cell receptor beta chains from one sample in a study of T cell repertoires in cytomegalovirus infection. MiXCR was run by TCRdb on the reads, yielding one entry per CDR3 protein. The data hold over 250,000 distinct CDR3 sequences, with around 20% observed a single time. These receptors are not linked to any known antigen. The sample here was cultured PBMCs, taken from culture after CMV antigen stimulation. These receptors came from a human donor in good health (CMV status not recorded). Some clones in this sample may be carry-over from other donors' samples. Both conserved end residues are part of each CDR3. The order of the fields is D gene, V gene, clone size, J gene, CDR3 DNA, CDR3 protein. The D gene is left open where the match is weak. The size field is filled for only some rows; it gives once, few, many or a size class.

NA	TRBV2	NA	TRBJ1-1	TGTGCCAGCAGCAATACTCCTGAAGCTTTCTTT	CASSNTPEAFF
NA	TRBV20-1	few	TRBJ2-1	TGCAGTGCTAGTAGGGAGGTCTCCTACAATGAGCAGTTCTTC	CSASREVSYNEQFF
NA	TRBV7-4	many	TRBJ2-5	TGTGCCAGCAGCTTACCCGACATCCAAGAGACCCAGTACTTC	CASSLPDIQETQYF
NA	TRBV7-2	many	TRBJ2-1	TGTGCCAGCAGCTTAGCCGGTGAGCAGTTCTTC	CASSLAGEQFF
TRBD2	TRBV5-1	few	TRBJ2-3	TGCGCCAGCAGCTTGGTACTAGCGATGTATACAGATACGCAGTATTTT	CASSLVLAMYTDTQYF
NA	TRBV7-9	many	TRBJ1-5	TGTGCCAGCAGCCGCACCGGGACACTAGATCAGCCCCAGCATTTT	CASSRTGTLDQPQHF
TRBD2	TRBV4-1	few	TRBJ2-5	TGCGCCAGCAGCCAAGGACTAGCGGGAGCCGTCGCAGAGACCCAGTACTTC	CASSQGLAGAVAETQYF
TRBD2	TRBV12-3/TRBV12-4	NA	TRBJ2-1	TGTGCCAGCAGTGAGACTAGCGGGTTCTACAATGAGCAGTTCTTC	CASSETSGFYNEQFF
NA	TRBV7-9	few	TRBJ2-5	TGTGCCAGCAGCCTTAGCGACCAAGAGACCCAGTACTTC	CASSLSDQETQYF
NA	TRBV7-9	few	TRBJ2-1	TGTGCCAGCAGACCCGCCGACCGGTTTCTCGATGAGCAGTTCTTC	CASRPADRFLDEQFF
TRBD2	TRBV24-1	few	TRBJ2-3	TGTGCCACCAGTGATTTGCAAGAGCGGGAAACGAGCGGAGATACGCAGTATTTT	CATSDLQERETSGDTQYF
TRBD2	TRBV12-5	NA	TRBJ2-5	TGTGCTAGTGGGGGAGCGGGAGACCAGCTCGAGGAGACCCAGTACTTC	CASGGAGDQLEETQYF
NA	TRBV19	NA	TRBJ1-4	TGTGCCAGTAGTATGGTTTGGGGGACAAGAGAAAAACTGTTTTTT	CASSMVWGTREKLFF
NA	TRBV11-3	NA	TRBJ2-2	TGTGCCAGCAGCAAGGGACTTGACACCGGGGAGCTGTTTTTT	CASSKGLDTGELFF
NA	TRBV7-2	many	TRBJ1-1	TGTGCCAGCAGCTTAGCCAGGGAGAGCACTGAAGCTTTCTTT	CASSLARESTEAFF